A selection of T cell receptor beta chains follows, all from one sample in a study of blood T cell repertoires in COVID-19. This table comes from immunoSEQ multiplex PCR, and its TCRdb copy is limited to in-frame clones, with some not included. The sample yields roughly 240,000 clones, about nine tenths seen once. Sequencing was performed on PBMCs or T cells enriched from blood (not recorded which). The receptor set was obtained from a woman aged 40-49 years with acute COVID-19. CDR3s include the opening cysteine and the closing phenylalanine or tryptophan. Fields, in order: clone size, J gene, V gene, D gene, CDR3 DNA, CDR3 protein. D genes are given only for firm matches. Clone size is stated in some rows and not others, as once, few, many or a class when expanded.

>.|TRBJ1-5|TRBV7-2|.
TGTGCCAGCAGCTTAGAGTGGGGGGGTAATCAGCCCCAGCATTTT
CASSLEWGGNQPQHF
>.|TRBJ2-1|TRBV2|.
TGTGCCAGCAGTGAAGAGCAGGGTTTCTACAATGAGCAGTTCTTC
CASSEEQGFYNEQFF
>once|TRBJ1-3|TRBV9|.
TGTGCCAGCAGTTCAGGGTCTGGAAACACCATATATTTT
CASSSGSGNTIYF
>.|TRBJ1-5|TRBV7-6|.
TGTGCCAGCAGCCCCCAGGTTGGGGGCTATAGCAATCAGCCCCAGCATTTT
CASSPQVGGYSNQPQHF
>once|TRBJ2-5|TRBV5-5|.
TGTGCCAGCAGCCGACCAGACAGCCTCCAAGAGACCCAGTACTTC
CASSRPDSLQETQYF
>.|TRBJ1-2|TRBV10-3|TRBD1
TGTGCCATCAATCCCGCCGGGACAGGGGACGGCTACACCTTC
CAINPAGTGDGYTF
>.|TRBJ1-5|TRBV15|TRBD1
TGTGCCACCGGGGCCGGGACAGGGGTTCAAGGGCCCCAGCATTTT
CATGAGTGVQGPQHF
>.|TRBJ2-5|TRBV20-1|.
TGCAGTGCTAGCGGGGTGGAGACCCAGTACTTC
CSASGVETQYF
>.|TRBJ2-1|TRBV2|.
TGTGCCAGCAGTGACCGGGGAGGCAGGGATGAGCAGTTCTTC
CASSDRGGRDEQFF
>.|TRBJ2-1|TRBV12-5|TRBD2
TGTGCTAGTGGTTTGCCCCGACTTGGACTAGCGGTGGGCAATGAGCAGTTCTTC
CASGLPRLGLAVGNEQFF
>.|TRBJ1-1|TRBV3-1/TRBV3-2|TRBD1
TGTGCCAGCAGCCTTACACAGGGGATGAACACTGAAGCTTTCTTT
CASSLTQGMNTEAFF
>once|TRBJ1-2|TRBV5-4|TRBD1
TGTGCCAGCAGCTTAGCGGACAGGGCTAATGGCTACACCTTC
CASSLADRANGYTF
>.|TRBJ2-3|TRBV3-1/TRBV3-2|TRBD2
TGTGCCAGCAGCCAAGATTTCGGGGGGACCGGGGCAGATACGCAGTATTTT
CASSQDFGGTGADTQYF
>.|TRBJ2-2|TRBV27|TRBD2
TGTGCCAGCAGTTTACGCGGGAGGACTACCGGGGAGCTGTTTTTT
CASSLRGRTTGELFF
>.|TRBJ2-3|TRBV5-4|TRBD2
TGTGCCAGCAATAAGGGGAGACTAGCGGGAACAGATACGCAGTATTTT
CASNKGRLAGTDTQYF
>.|TRBJ2-3|TRBV19|TRBD2
TGTGCCAGTAGTATTGGGGCTAGCGGGGGCACAGATACGCAGTATTTT
CASSIGASGGTDTQYF
>once|TRBJ2-7|TRBV19|TRBD1
TGTGCCAGTAGTATTCTACGGGGACAGGGTTCCTACGAGCAGTACTTC
CASSILRGQGSYEQYF
>.|TRBJ1-1|TRBV7-8|.
TGTGCCAGCAGCTTTTGGCAGGGCGCCAACACTGAAGCTTTCTTT
CASSFWQGANTEAFF
>.|TRBJ1-2|TRBV5-6|.
TGTGCCAGCAGTGCGGGGTACGGATTAGTCTATGGCTACACCTTC
CASSAGYGLVYGYTF
>.|TRBJ1-1|TRBV4-3|TRBD1
TGCGCCAGCAGCCAAGGGGACAGGGGGCGTTCTGAAGCTTTCTTT
CASSQGDRGRSEAFF
>.|TRBJ1-2|TRBV6-1|.
TGTGCCAGCAGTGACAGGTTCTATGGCTACACCTTC
CASSDRFYGYTF
>.|TRBJ1-2|TRBV24-1|TRBD1
TGTGCCACCGCCGGGACAGGGGGCGATGTGGGCTACACCTTC
CATAGTGGDVGYTF
>.|TRBJ1-3|TRBV6-5|.
TGTGCCAGCAGTTTAGCCGAATATGGAAACACCATATATTTT
CASSLAEYGNTIYF
>.|TRBJ2-5|TRBV4-1|TRBD2
TGCGCCAGCAGCCAAGTCTTGGGACTAGCGGGGGGAGAGACCCAGTACTTC
CASSQVLGLAGGETQYF
>.|TRBJ1-2|TRBV10-1|.
TGCGCCAGCAGTGAGGCCCCGGGGGACTATGGCTACACCTTC
CASSEAPGDYGYTF
>.|TRBJ2-2|TRBV9|.
TGTGCCAGCAGCCCGCATCCAGCGGCGAACACCGGGGAGCTGTTTTTT
CASSPHPAANTGELFF
>.|TRBJ1-4|TRBV6-1|TRBD1
TGTGCCAGCAGTGAAGTTTGGCAGGGGGATGAAAAACTGTTTTTT
CASSEVWQGDEKLFF
>.|TRBJ2-3|TRBV4-1|.
TGCGCCAGCAGCCAAGCCCAGGGGGGCCCGAACACAGATACGCAGTATTTT
CASSQAQGGPNTDTQYF
>.|TRBJ1-1|TRBV19|.
TGTGCCAGTAGCCTGTTTTACGGCGGGAACACTGAAGCTTTCTTT
CASSLFYGGNTEAFF
>.|TRBJ1-3|TRBV19|TRBD1
TGTGCCAGTAAGGAAACAGGGGGAACCAACACCATATATTTT
CASKETGGTNTIYF
>.|TRBJ2-5|TRBV24-1|.
TGTGCCACCAGTGACTCCCGGACAAACCAAGAGACCCAGTACTTC
CATSDSRTNQETQYF
>.|TRBJ1-6|TRBV5-6|.
TGTGCCAGCAGCCTGCGGGGGTCCCCCTATAATTCACCCCTCCACTTT
CASSLRGSPYNSPLHF
>.|TRBJ1-3|TRBV5-7|TRBD1
TGTGCCAGCAGCTGTCCGGGACAGGGCCTAGGAAACACCATATATTTT
CASSCPGQGLGNTIYF
>.|TRBJ2-1|TRBV29-1|.
TGCAGCTCAAGCCAGGGGTTCGGGCAGTTCTTC
CSSSQGFGQFF
>.|TRBJ1-1|TRBV19|TRBD1
TGTGCCAGTAGTATACCTCGGAGGGGACAGAGTAGGGGTAGTAACACTGAAGCTTTCTTT
CASSIPRRGQSRGSNTEAFF
>.|TRBJ2-2|TRBV2|.
TGTGCCAGCAGTGGGGAGCCCACCGGGGAGCTGTTTTTT
CASSGEPTGELFF
>.|TRBJ1-1|TRBV7-2|TRBD1
TGTGCCAGCAGCCTAAACGGACAGGGGATCACTGAAGCTTTCTTT
CASSLNGQGITEAFF
>.|TRBJ1-1|TRBV2|TRBD1
TGTGCCAGCACTCCGCCGGGACAGGCGAACACTGAAGCTTTCTTT
CASTPPGQANTEAFF
>.|TRBJ1-3|TRBV7-2|.
TGTGCCAGCAGCTTGAGAGGGGGATTAAACACCATATATTTT
CASSLRGGLNTIYF
>.|TRBJ2-3|TRBV5-1|TRBD2
TGCGCCAGCAGCCCTTGGAGCGGGATAGCCGCAGATACGCAGTATTTT
CASSPWSGIAADTQYF
>.|TRBJ2-1|TRBV11-2|TRBD2
TGTGCCAGCAGCTTAGCTAGCGGGGGGCCCCTCGCACAGTTCTTC
CASSLASGGPLAQFF